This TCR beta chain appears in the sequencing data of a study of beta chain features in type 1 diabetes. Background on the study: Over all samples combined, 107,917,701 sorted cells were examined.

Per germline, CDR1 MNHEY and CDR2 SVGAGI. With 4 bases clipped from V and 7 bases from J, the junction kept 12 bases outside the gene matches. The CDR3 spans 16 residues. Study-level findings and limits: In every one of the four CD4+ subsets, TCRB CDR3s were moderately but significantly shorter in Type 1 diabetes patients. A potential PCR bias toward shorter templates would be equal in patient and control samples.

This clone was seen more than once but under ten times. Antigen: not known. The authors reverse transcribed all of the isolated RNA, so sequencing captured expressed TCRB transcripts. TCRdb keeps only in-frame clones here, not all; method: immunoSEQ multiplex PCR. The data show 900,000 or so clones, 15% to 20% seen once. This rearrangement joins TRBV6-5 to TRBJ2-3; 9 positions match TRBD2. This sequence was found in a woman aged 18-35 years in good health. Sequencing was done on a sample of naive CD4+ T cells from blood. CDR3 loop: CASSSSLWTSEYTQYF. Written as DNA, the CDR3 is TGTGCCAGCAGTTCATCGCTGTGGACTAGCGAGTATACGCAGTATTTT.